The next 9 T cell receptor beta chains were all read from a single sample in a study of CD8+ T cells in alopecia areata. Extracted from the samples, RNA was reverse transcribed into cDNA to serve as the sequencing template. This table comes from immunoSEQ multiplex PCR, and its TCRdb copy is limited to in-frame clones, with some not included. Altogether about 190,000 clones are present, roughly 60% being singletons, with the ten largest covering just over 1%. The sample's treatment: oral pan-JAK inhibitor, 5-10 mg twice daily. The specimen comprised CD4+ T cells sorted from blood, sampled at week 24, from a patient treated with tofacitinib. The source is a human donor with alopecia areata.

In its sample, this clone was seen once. The CDR3 DNA reads TGTGCCAGCAGGACAGGGGTCGCAGATACGCAGTATTTT. The encoded protein is CASRTGVADTQYF. The chain couples TRBV2 to TRBJ2-3, with 8 positions matching TRBD1. V gave up 6 bases and J gave up 4 bases; unmatched junction bases: 3. The CDR3 is 13 residues long. The V gene's germline CDR1 is SNHLY and CDR2 FYNNEI.

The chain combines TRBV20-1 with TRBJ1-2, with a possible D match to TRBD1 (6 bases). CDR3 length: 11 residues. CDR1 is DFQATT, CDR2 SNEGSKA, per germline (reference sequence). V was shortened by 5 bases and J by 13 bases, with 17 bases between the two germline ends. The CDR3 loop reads CSAGPGHGATF. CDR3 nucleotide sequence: TGCAGTGCTGGTCCGGGACATGGAGCCACCTTC.

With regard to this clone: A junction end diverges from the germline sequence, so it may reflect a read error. DNA of the CDR3: TGTGCCAGCAGTTCCCCTGGGGCAGCCCTTCCCAACTTC. Translating gives CASSSPGAALPNF. The chain combines TRBV25-1 with TRBJ2-7, with D possibly being TRBD1 (5 bases). Germline V gene lookup returns CDR1 MGHDK and CDR2 SYGVNS. The CDR3 length is 13 residues.

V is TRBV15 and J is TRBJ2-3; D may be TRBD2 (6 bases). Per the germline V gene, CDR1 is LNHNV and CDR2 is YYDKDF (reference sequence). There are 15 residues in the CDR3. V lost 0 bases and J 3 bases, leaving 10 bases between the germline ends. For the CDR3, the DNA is TGTGCCACCAGCAGAGATGGGAGGAAGACAGATACGCAGTATTTT. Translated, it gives CATSRDGRKTDTQYF.

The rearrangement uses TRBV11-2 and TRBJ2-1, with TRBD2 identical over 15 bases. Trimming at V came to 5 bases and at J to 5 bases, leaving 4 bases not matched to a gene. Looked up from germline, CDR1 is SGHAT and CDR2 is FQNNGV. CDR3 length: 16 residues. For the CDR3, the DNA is TGTGCCAGCAGCCTGGGACTAGCGGGGGGTCACAATGAGCAGTTCTTC. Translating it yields CASSLGLAGGHNEQFF. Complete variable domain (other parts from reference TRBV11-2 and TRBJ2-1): EAGVAQSPRYKIIEKRQSVAFWCNPISGHATLYWYQQILGQGPKLLIQFQNNGVVDDSQLPKDRFSAERLKGVDSTLKIQPAKLEDSAVYLCASSLGLAGGHNEQFFGPGTRLTVL.

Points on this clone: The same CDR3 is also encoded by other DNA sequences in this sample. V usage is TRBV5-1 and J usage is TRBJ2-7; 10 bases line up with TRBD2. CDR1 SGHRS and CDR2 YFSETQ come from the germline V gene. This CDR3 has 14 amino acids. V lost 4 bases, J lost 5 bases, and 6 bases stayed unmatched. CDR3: CASSLGTSGDEQYF. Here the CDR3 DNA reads TGCGCCAGCAGCCTAGGTACTAGCGGGGACGAGCAGTACTTC.

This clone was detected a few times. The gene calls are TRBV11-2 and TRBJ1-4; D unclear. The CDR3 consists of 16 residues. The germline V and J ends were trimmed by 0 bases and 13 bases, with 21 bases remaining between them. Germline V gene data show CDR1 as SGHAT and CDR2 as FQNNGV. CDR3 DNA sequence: TGTGCCAGCAGCTTAGATGGGTCCCTTCGGGCGGCGGGACTGTTTTTT. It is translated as CASSLDGSLRAAGLFF.

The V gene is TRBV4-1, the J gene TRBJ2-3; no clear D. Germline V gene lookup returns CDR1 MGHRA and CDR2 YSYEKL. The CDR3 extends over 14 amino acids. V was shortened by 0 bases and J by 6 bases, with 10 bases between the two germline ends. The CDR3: CASSQEELLDTQYF. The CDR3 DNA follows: TGCGCCAGCAGCCAAGAGGAGTTGTTGGATACGCAGTATTTT.

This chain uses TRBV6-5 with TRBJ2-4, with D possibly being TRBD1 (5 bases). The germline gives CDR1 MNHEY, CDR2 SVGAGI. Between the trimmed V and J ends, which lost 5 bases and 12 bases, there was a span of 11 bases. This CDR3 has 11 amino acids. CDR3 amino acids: CASSHGQDQYF. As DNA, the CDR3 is TGTGCCAGCAGTCACGGACAAGATCAGTACTTC.